This T cell receptor beta chain emerged from a study of T cell repertoires in cytomegalovirus infection. Study at large: Matching HLA type, along with CMV infection, was indicated by public TCR beta signatures.

Notes on the study in general: What dominated the ex vivo response were HLA-C-restricted CMV-specific TCR beta clonotypes. The cumulative frequency of public TCR beta families identified carriers of CMV plus the relevant HLA.

Germline assignment: CDR1 MDHEN and CDR2 SYDVKM. V lost 1 base, J lost 6 bases, and 7 bases lay in between. The CDR3 has 14 amino acids. MiXCR, run by TCRdb on the reads, gives a single entry per CDR3 protein. This sample has around 530,000 distinct CDR3 sequences, with less than 30% found just once. To note about this clonotype: Its antigen is as yet unknown.

This TCR was sampled from a human donor in good health (CMV status not recorded). Some clones in this sample may be carry-over from other donors' samples. Material: PBMCs. The chain links TRBV28 to TRBJ1-6, with a weak D call TRBD1 (5 bases). The CDR3 reads CASSLSGINSPLHF. The CDR3 region has the DNA TGTGCCAGCAGTTTATCAGGGATTAATTCACCCCTCCACTTT.